This TCR beta chain derives from a study of CD8+CD57+ T cells in acquired aplastic anemia. Germline CDR1 reads SSHAT; CDR2 reads FNYEAQ (reference sequence). V was clipped by 6 bases and J by 2 bases; unmatched bases: 5. CDR3 size: 14 residues. Of note for this clonotype: The antigen remains unidentified.

Study conclusions and caveats: Between patients and controls, approximately 29 CD8+ CDR3 sequences were found in common.

Patients selected for sequencing had displayed CD8+CD57+ cell expansion by flow cytometry. Genomic DNA served as template for TCR beta VDJ and CDR3 profiling. One entry per CDR3 protein results from TCRdb running MiXCR on the reads. The sample lists tens of thousands of distinct CDR3 sequences, 63% seen once, with 50% to 70% in the top ten. The sequencing input was sorted CD4+, CD8+, or CD8+CD57+ T cells (not recorded which) from PBMCs. This TCR derives from a human donor with aplastic anemia. The rearrangement links TRBV7-7 to TRBJ2-7; 9 bases align to TRBD1. Here the CDR3 DNA reads TGTGCCAGCAGTTACGGGACAGGGACCTACGAGCAGTACTTC. This gives the protein CASSYGTGTYEQYF.